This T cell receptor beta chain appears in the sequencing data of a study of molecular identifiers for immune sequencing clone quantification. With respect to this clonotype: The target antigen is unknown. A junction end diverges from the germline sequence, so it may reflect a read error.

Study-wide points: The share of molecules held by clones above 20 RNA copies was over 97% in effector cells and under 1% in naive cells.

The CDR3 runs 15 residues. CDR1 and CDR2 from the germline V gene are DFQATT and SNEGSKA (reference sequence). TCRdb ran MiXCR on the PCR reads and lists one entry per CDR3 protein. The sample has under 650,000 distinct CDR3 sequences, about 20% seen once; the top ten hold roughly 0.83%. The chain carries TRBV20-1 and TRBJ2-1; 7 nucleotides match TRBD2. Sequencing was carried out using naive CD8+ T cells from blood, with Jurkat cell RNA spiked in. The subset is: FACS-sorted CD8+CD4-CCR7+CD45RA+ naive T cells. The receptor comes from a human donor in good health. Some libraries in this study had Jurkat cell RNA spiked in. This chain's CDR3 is CSASSLAETYNERFF. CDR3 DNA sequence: TGCAGTGCTAGCAGTCTAGCGGAAACTTACAATGAGCGGTTCTTC.